A single sample gave rise to the 15 T cell receptor beta chains below, sequenced in a study of T and B cells in COVID-19 patients. From blood, 250-500 ng of genomic DNA served as TRB template. BIOMED2 TRB-A/B primer pools were used in multiplex TRB PCR. TCRdb redid the calling of the multiplex PCR reads with MiXCR, one entry per CDR3 protein. This table holds under 13,000 distinct CDR3 sequences, around 30% found once. Input material: blood. Every receptor here comes from a human donor with active COVID-19.

By share of the sample, this clonotype is medium-sized (0.01 to 0.1%). V gene TRBV6-5 combines with J gene TRBJ2-1; TRBD2 matches 7 bases. CDR3 size: 14 residues. Germline values: CDR1 MNHEY, CDR2 SVGAGI. V gave up 5 bases and J gave up 0 bases; unmatched junction bases: 1. The CDR3 is CASSGTNSYNEQFF. The CDR3 DNA sequence: TGTGCCAGCAGTGGGACTAACTCCTACAATGAGCAGTTCTTC.

This clonotype ranks as medium-sized. The chain recombines TRBV6-5 with TRBJ2-1; D remains unclear. Germline V lookup: CDR1 MNHEY, CDR2 SVGAGI. The CDR3 has 16 amino acids. V shed 2 bases and J shed 0 bases, with 11 bases lying between them. CDR3 in amino acids: CASSYQPDLSYNEQFF. In nucleotides, the CDR3 is TGTGCCAGCAGTTACCAGCCGGACCTCTCCTACAATGAGCAGTTCTTC.

This clonotype was counted only a few times. V is TRBV10-3 and J is TRBJ2-2; D ambiguous. Trimming shortened V by 0 bases and J by 5 bases, and 10 bases separated the two germline ends. Looked up from germline, CDR1 is ENHRY and CDR2 is SYGVKD. This CDR3 contains 15 residues. CDR3 residues: CAISESGGATGELFF. CDR3 nucleotides: TGTGCCATCAGTGAGTCTGGCGGAGCAACCGGGGAGCTGTTTTTT.

This clonotype is classed as medium-sized. The CDR3 is CASSLVGSQNTDTQYF. CDR3 in DNA: TGTGCCAGCAGCTTGGTTGGTAGCCAGAACACAGATACGCAGTATTTT. J is TRBJ2-3 and V is TRBV5-5; D is undetermined. Between the trimmed V and J ends, which lost 0 bases and 2 bases, there was a span of 13 bases. Germline V gene data show CDR1 as SGHKS and CDR2 as YYEKEE (reference sequence). This CDR3 is built from 16 residues.

The table lists this clonotype with a few counts. V usage is TRBV19 and J usage is TRBJ1-1; TRBD1 agrees at 7 bases. Germline-derived CDR1 and CDR2 are LNHDA and SQIVND (reference sequence). Unmatched junction bases numbered 9, after V lost 7 bases and J lost 4 bases. The CDR3 has 14 amino acids. The CDR3 here is CASTLGQVGTEAFF. DNA for the CDR3: TGTGCCAGTACCCTCGGACAGGTGGGCACTGAAGCTTTCTTT.

The genes are TRBV7-9 and TRBJ2-2; 7 positions match TRBD1. The CDR3 consists of 16 residues. CDR1 SEHNR and CDR2 FQNEAQ come from the germline V gene (reference sequence). V lost 5 bases, J lost 0 bases, and 6 bases stayed unmatched. CDR3 protein: CASSPGDSTNTGELFF. CDR3 nucleotide sequence: TGTGCCAGCAGCCCCGGGGACAGCACGAACACCGGGGAGCTGTTTTTT.

This clonotype was counted only a few times. V gene TRBV12-3 or TRBV12-4 combines with J gene TRBJ1-2; D unclear. CDR3 length: 12 amino acids. V dropped 4 bases and J dropped 8 bases, with 11 bases sitting between them. The CDR3 sequence: CASSSGYPGYTF. The CDR3 DNA is TGTGCCAGCAGTTCAGGCTACCCCGGCTACACCTTC.

The chain combines TRBV6-5 with TRBJ2-5; D possibly matches TRBD1 or TRBD2 (6 bases each). V lost 6 bases and J 4 bases, leaving 15 bases between the germline ends. The CDR3 runs to 14 residues. Germline-derived CDR1 and CDR2 are MNHEY and SVGAGI. The CDR3 protein is CASSPGGGGETQYF. The CDR3 bases are TGTGCCAGCAGCCCCGGCGGAGGGGGAGAGACCCAGTACTTC.

This clonotype came up a few times. The chain joins TRBV6-5 to TRBJ2-5; no firm D call. The CDR3 totals 16 residues. The ends were cut back, 0 bases at V and 2 bases at J, with 13 bases in the middle. Germline assignment: CDR1 MNHEY and CDR2 SVGAGI. The CDR3 DNA follows: TGTGCCAGCAGTTACTCATCCCCGCTAGTTCAAGAGACCCAGTACTTC. It encodes CASSYSSPLVQETQYF.

V is TRBV6-5 and J is TRBJ2-1; 13 nucleotides line up with TRBD2. V shed 7 bases, J shed 13 bases, and the junction held 7 bases outside the gene matches. Germline CDR1 is MNHEY and CDR2 is SVGAGI. The CDR3 covers 13 residues. The CDR3 bases are TGTGCCAGCACCAGGACTAGCGGGGGCCGCCAGTTCTTC. Its protein is CASTRTSGGRQFF.

The rearrangement links TRBV12-3 or TRBV12-4 to TRBJ1-1; TRBD1 agrees at 9 bases. With V trimmed by 7 bases and J by 3 bases, 9 bases remained unmatched. The CDR3 consists of 15 residues. The CDR3 reads CASTGTGRYDTEAFF. DNA for the CDR3: TGTGCCAGCACCGGGACAGGGAGGTACGACACTGAAGCTTTCTTT.

V gene TRBV12-3 or TRBV12-4 combines with J gene TRBJ1-1; maybe TRBD1 (5 bases). This CDR3 is 14 amino acids long. Trimming stripped 8 bases from V and 5 bases from J, with 18 bases between. The CDR3: CASARRGGTTEAFF. Written as DNA, the CDR3 is TGTGCCAGCGCCCGTCGGGGTGGGACGACTGAAGCTTTCTTT.

In its sample, this clonotype ranks as medium-sized. The J gene is TRBJ1-3, the V gene TRBV29-1, with D unclear. Germline V lookup: CDR1 SQVTM, CDR2 ANQGSEA. V was clipped by 2 bases and J by 2 bases, with 7 bases between them. The CDR3 covers 13 residues. This chain's CDR3 is CSVEYQAGNTIYF. The CDR3 bases are TGCAGCGTTGAATACCAGGCTGGAAACACCATATATTTT.

This chain joins TRBV11-1 and TRBJ2-7; D is unresolved. The CDR3 is 15 residues long. The germline V and J ends were trimmed by 1 base and 0 bases, with 10 bases remaining between them. The germline CDR1 and CDR2 sequences are SGHAT and FQDESV (reference sequence). The CDR3 protein is CASSLVSGSSYEQYF. CDR3 coding DNA: TGTGCCAGCAGCTTAGTGTCGGGCAGCTCCTACGAGCAGTACTTC.

The J gene is TRBJ1-5, the V gene TRBV30; no clear D. Between the trimmed V and J ends, which lost 2 bases and 5 bases, there was a span of 10 bases. The CDR3 has 13 amino acids. The germline gives CDR1 GTSNPN, CDR2 SVGIG (reference sequence). The CDR3 DNA reads as TGTGCCTGGAGTATCCAGGAAGATCAGCCCCAGCATTTT. Its translation is CAWSIQEDQPQHF.